This T cell receptor (beta chain) derives from a study of blood T cell repertoires in COVID-19 (dated by TCRdb to about 2020). Broadly, across the study: Samples from collaborators originated in the United States, Italy and Spain and spanned both the acute and convalescent phases of COVID-19. The prospective study material was composed of cDNA or gDNA derived from T cells, B-cell-depleted T cells, or PBMCs. The dataset comprised deeply sampled blood TCRbeta repertoires from subjects exposed to, actively infected with, or recovered from COVID-19. The repertoires were made available in a free public database intended to serve as a resource for research on the immune response to SARS-CoV-2. Samples came from the ongoing ImmuneRACE study (first 160 participants) plus 1,254 subjects from 6 global collaborators. A de-identified subject ID, COVID-19 status, age in years and sex were almost always included in the sample metadata. Where available, HLA class I and class II types were obtained from metadata supplied by the sample provider rather than from assay-based typing. Study-wide findings and limitations: Clinical and demographic metadata were provided uncurated, with the amount varying by source and participant.

The immunoSEQ Assay, a bias-controlled multiplex PCR, was used to amplify TCRbeta CDR3 regions from genomic DNA. Per the source publication's procedure: Within the assay, amplification of reference gene primers was used to estimate how many nucleated cells each sample contained. Sequence reads were collapsed and filtered to measure the absolute abundance of every unique TCRbeta CDR3 rearrangement. For each sample, productive Simpson clonality was calculated as the square root of Simpson's diversity index across productive rearrangements. Entries here come from immuneACCESS through TCRdb and include only in-frame sequences with V and J called. Some clones fail to appear in such tables; in the studies checked, an unresolved V gene covers under half of the shortfall, and the cause of the remainder is unknown. V, J and clone size were drawn from that table, and D and trimming were deduced from the DNA. The sample yields fewer than 150,000 clones; 88% were counted once. In total, the top ten clones hold 10% to 13% of the sample.

Whole blood was collected in K2EDTA tubes by collaborating institutions according to the institutions' own protocols. For TCRbeta analysis, collaborators shipped samples as frozen whole blood, isolated PBMCs, or DNA extracted from either of those sample types. As for this clone: The target of this receptor is not known. No base quality values were provided; no much bigger clone lies one nucleotide off.

Ends trimmed: V by 5 bases, J by 1 base; bases unmatched to a gene: 7. The CDR3 numbers 17 residues from cysteine through phenylalanine. Only CDR3 DNA is held: 51 bases, read in frame from base 1. The germline V gene (reference sequence) yields SEHNR for CDR1 and FQNEAQ for CDR2. The receptor comes from a man between 45 and 60 years old with active or convalescent COVID-19. The sequenced sample was peripheral blood. The chain employs TRBV7-9 and TRBJ2-6; the junction holds 8 bases that match TRBD1. The CDR3 protein is CASSRWDRRSGANVLTF. At the DNA level, the sequence is TGTGCCAGCAGCAGATGGGACAGGCGGTCTGGGGCCAACGTCCTGACTTTC.